This T cell receptor beta chain is from a study of vaccination and CD4 T cells after COVID-19. The table lists this clonotype with a few counts. Its target is unknown. Trimming took 1 base from V and 6 from J, leaving 4 bases between them. This CDR3 has 12 amino acids. Germline V gives CDR1 SGHTA, CDR2 FQGNSA. Treatment meaning: roughly 11-day PBMC culture with coronavirus spike peptide pools or control peptides (ViraFEST assay). The Oncomine TCR Beta short-read assay sequenced DNA from cultured CD4+ T cells. TCRdb fed the PCR reads into MiXCR, producing one record per CDR3 protein. Found here are some 11,000 distinct CDR3 sequences, about 33% of them singletons; the top ten hold 15% to 17%.

The source is a human donor who had recovered from COVID-19. J is TRBJ2-1 and V is TRBV7-2; the D is unclear. Sequences were derived from CD4+ T cells from blood, cultured in vitro, sampled after SARS-CoV-2 vaccination. CDR3 bases: TGTGCCAGCAGCTTAGTCAGCAATGAGCAGTTCTTC. As protein: CASSLVSNEQFF.